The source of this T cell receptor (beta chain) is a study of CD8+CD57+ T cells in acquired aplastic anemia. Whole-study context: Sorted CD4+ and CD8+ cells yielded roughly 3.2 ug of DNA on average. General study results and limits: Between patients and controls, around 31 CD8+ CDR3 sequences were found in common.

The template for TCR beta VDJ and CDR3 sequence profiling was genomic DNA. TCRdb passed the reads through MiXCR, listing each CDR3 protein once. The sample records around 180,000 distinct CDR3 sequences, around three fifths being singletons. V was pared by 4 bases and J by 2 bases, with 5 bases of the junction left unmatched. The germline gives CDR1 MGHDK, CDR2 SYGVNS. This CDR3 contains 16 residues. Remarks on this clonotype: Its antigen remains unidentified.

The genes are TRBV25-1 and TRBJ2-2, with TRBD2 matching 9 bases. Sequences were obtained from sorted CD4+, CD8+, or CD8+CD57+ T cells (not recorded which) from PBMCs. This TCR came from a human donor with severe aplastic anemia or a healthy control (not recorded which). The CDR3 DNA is TGTGCCAGCAGTGCTGCCGGGACTAGCAACACCGGGGAGCTGTTTTTT. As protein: CASSAAGTSNTGELFF.